The 11 T cell receptor beta chains presented below share a single source sample, sequenced in a study of persistence of HIV-infected CD4 T cells. Anti-CD3/anti-CD28 beads served as a nonspecific positive control stimulus. Sorting of responding CD4+ T cells relied on upregulated CD40 ligand together with CD69. The libraries were made with immunoSEQ version 4 in survey mode. The protocol was immunoSEQ multiplex PCR, while the TCRdb copy is restricted to in-frame clones and leaves out a portion. Here the sample spans about 40,000 clones, approximately 86% being singletons. No cognate antigen is known for these TCRs. Specimen: CD4+ T cells sorted from PBMCs after approximately 20-hour stimulation, collected from a patient who received antiretroviral therapy. These receptors were taken from an adult man with HIV who was CMV-seropositive.

The rearrangement uses TRBV18 and TRBJ1-1; 7 positions agree with TRBD1. This CDR3 is built from 14 residues. Per the germline V gene, CDR1 is KGHSH and CDR2 is LQKENI. Trimming at V came to 1 base and at J to 6 bases, leaving 5 bases not matched to a gene. The CDR3: CASSPQGATAEAFF. The CDR3 DNA is TGTGCCAGCTCACCACAGGGGGCAACGGCTGAAGCTTTCTTT.

The chain employs TRBV10-3 and TRBJ1-5; D perhaps matches TRBD1 (5 bases). CDR3 length: 15 residues. From germline, CDR1 is ENHRY and CDR2 SYGVKD. The germline V and J ends were trimmed by 3 bases and 4 bases, with 13 bases remaining between them. CDR3 nucleotides: TGTGCCATCAGTGACCAGGGTGGGGGGAATCAGCCCCAGCATTTT. This translates into CAISDQGGGNQPQHF.

V gene TRBV30 combines with J gene TRBJ1-2; TRBD1 aligns across 8 bases. The V segment lost 2 bases and the J segment 7 bases; nucleotides outside the gene matches: 12. The CDR3 length is 15 residues. Germline V gene lookup returns CDR1 GTSNPN and CDR2 SVGIG (reference sequence). The CDR3, as DNA: TGTGCCTGGAGTACCCCCCGACAGGGGTTGGGTGGCTACACCTTC. It encodes CAWSTPRQGLGGYTF.

This chain links TRBV10-3 with TRBJ2-1; 8 nucleotides align to TRBD2. Trimming took 6 bases from V and 8 from J; bases not matched to a gene: 6. The CDR3 is made up of 13 amino acids. From germline, CDR1 is ENHRY and CDR2 SYGVKD. CDR3 coding DNA: TGTGCCATCAGAGGGACTAGAGGCGATGAGCAGTTCTTC. Amino acids: CAIRGTRGDEQFF.

This rearrangement joins TRBV4-2 to TRBJ2-4; D may match TRBD1 or TRBD2 (6 bases each). From germline, CDR1 is LGHNA and CDR2 YNFKEQ. The CDR3 runs to 17 residues. V lost 0 bases and J lost 1, with 13 bases in between. The CDR3 sequence: CASSQDLGAGAKNIQYF. CDR3 bases: TGTGCCAGCAGCCAAGATCTGGGGGCGGGGGCCAAAAACATTCAGTACTTC.

Written as DNA, the CDR3 is TGTGCCAGCAGCTTACAAATGGGGGACGAGCAGTACTTC. Amino acid sequence: CASSLQMGDEQYF. J is TRBJ2-7 and V is TRBV7-2; perhaps D is TRBD1 or TRBD2 (5 bases each). The CDR3 contains 13 residues. The V and J ends lost 2 bases and 5 bases respectively, with 10 bases between them. Per the germline V gene, CDR1 is SGHTA and CDR2 is FQGNSA.

The gene calls are TRBV6-6 and TRBJ2-7; tentative D call: TRBD1 (7 bases). The CDR3 covers 15 residues. Trimming took off 7 bases at V and 2 bases at J, with 18 bases between the two ends. Germline V CDR1 and CDR2: MNHNY, SVGAGI (reference sequence). The DNA for the CDR3 is TGTGCCAGCACTTTCGGAGGGGGCCCAACCTACGAGCAGTACTTC. Encoded protein: CASTFGGGPTYEQYF.

This clone has just a few counts. The CDR3 sequence is CASSLKRNSPLHF. CDR3 bases: TGTGCCAGCAGCTTAAAACGGAATTCACCCCTCCACTTT. The chain carries TRBV11-3 and TRBJ1-6; D not resolved. Germline V gives CDR1 SGHNT, CDR2 YENEEA. With 2 bases removed from V and 7 bases from J, the gap between germline ends came to 6 bases. This CDR3 has 13 amino acids.

The chain couples TRBV3-1 (or the pseudogene TRBV3-2) to TRBJ2-5; D perhaps matches TRBD1 (5 bases). The CDR3 has 13 amino acids. Germline V gene lookup returns CDR1 LGHDT and CDR2 YNNKEL (reference sequence). Trimming pared 4 bases from V and 7 bases from J, leaving 13 bases between. DNA of the CDR3: TGTGCCAGCAGCCCTGGACGGCAGGGGACCCAGTACTTC. Translating it yields CASSPGRQGTQYF.

The chain combines TRBV7-5 with TRBJ2-7; TRBD1, as called in the table, went unchecked against the DNA. TRBV7-5 is assigned pseudogene status. The CDR3 consists of 18 residues. As DNA, the CDR3 is TGTGTCAGAAGCTTACTCAAAACTGGGACAGGGTTGACCTACGAGCAGTACTTC. Amino acids: CVRSLLKTGTGLTYEQYF.

The chain recombines TRBV30 with TRBJ1-2, with D tentatively TRBD1 (6 bases). The CDR3 covers 17 residues. Germline-derived CDR1 and CDR2 are GTSNPN and SVGIG (reference sequence). Trimming took off 7 bases at V and 5 bases at J, with 29 bases between the two ends. The chain's CDR3 is CALGKRDTSPTVYGYTF. The CDR3 coding sequence is TGTGCCTTGGGGAAGCGGGACACCTCTCCGACAGTATATGGCTACACCTTC. Full variable domain (outside the CDR3, taken from reference TRBV30 and TRBJ1-2): SQTIHQWPATLVQPVGSPLSLECTVEGTSNPNLYWYRQAAGRGLQLLFYSVGIGQISSEVPQNLSASRPQDRQFILSSKKLLLSDSGFYLCALGKRDTSPTVYGYTFGSGTRLTVV.